This section outlines one TCR beta chain sequence together with its context. The data belong to a study of blood T cell repertoires in COVID-19. Study background: Acute-phase and convalescent COVID-19 samples originated in the United States, Italy and Spain.

The CDR3 has 18 residues. Per germline, CDR1 KGHSH and CDR2 LQKENI. The V gene lost 2 bases and the J gene lost 8 bases, with 24 bases spanning the gap. Only in-frame clones appear in the TCRdb table, and some are missing; sequencing was by immunoSEQ multiplex PCR. The sample contains approximately 150,000 clones, around 81% of which appear only once. Sequencing input: peripheral blood. This sequence was found in a man aged 55 to 69 with active or convalescent COVID-19. V gene TRBV18 combines with J gene TRBJ1-4, with D perhaps TRBD1 (6 bases). The CDR3 region has the DNA TGTGCCAGCTCACCAACAGGGCAGGCCGCTATGGCAAGAGAAAAACTGTTTTTT. Translated: CASSPTGQAAMAREKLFF.